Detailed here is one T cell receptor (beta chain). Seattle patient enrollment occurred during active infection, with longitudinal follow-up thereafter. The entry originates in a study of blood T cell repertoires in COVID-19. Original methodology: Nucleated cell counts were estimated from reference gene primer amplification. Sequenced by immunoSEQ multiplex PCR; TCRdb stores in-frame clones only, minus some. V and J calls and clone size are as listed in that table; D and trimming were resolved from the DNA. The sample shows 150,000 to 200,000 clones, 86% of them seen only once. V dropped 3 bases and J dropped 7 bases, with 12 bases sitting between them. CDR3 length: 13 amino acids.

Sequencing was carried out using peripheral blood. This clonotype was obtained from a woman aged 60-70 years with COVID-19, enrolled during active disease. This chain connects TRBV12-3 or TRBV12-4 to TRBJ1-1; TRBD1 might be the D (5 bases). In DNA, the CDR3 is TGTGCCAGCAGTTTGGAAGGGACTCATGAAGCTTTCTTT. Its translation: CASSLEGTHEAFF.